This TCR beta chain was found in a study of T cell responses to AZD1222 COVID-19 vaccine. The overall study: Analyses pooled second doses at about 4 or about 12 weeks. Study conclusions and caveats: Clonal diversity was possibly underestimated, and white British individuals and females predominated among donors. Among AZD1222 vaccinees, only six were seropositive at baseline.

A word on this clone: What it recognizes is unknown.

The CDR3 loop spans 15 amino acids. The germline V gene encodes CDR1 MNHEY and CDR2 SVGAGI. The V end lost 8 bases, the J end lost 0 bases, and 15 bases lay between the germline ends. The data were produced by immunoSEQ multiplex PCR, yet TCRdb's version contains in-frame clones alone and is incomplete. The sample holds 100,000 to 150,000 clones, approximately 88% seen once. This TCR came from an adult in good health. Sequencing was performed on peripheral blood, taken on day 0 of AZD1222 vaccination. The chain links TRBV6-5 to TRBJ2-3, with a possible D match to TRBD1 (6 bases). The CDR3 reads CASGQQGTSTDTQYF. The CDR3 DNA reads as TGTGCCAGCGGCCAACAGGGTACTAGCACAGATACGCAGTATTTT.